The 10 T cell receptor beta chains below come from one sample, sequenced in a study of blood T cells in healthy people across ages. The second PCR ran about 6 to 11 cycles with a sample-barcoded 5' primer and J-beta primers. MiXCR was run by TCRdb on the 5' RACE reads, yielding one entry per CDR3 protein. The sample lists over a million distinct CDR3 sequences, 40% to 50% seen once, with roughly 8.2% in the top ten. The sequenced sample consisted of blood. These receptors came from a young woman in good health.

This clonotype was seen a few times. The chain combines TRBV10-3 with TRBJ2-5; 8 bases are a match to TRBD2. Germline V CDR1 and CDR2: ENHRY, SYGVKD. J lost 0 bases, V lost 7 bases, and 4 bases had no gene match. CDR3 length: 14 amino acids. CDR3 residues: CAIKVAGNQETQYF. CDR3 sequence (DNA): TGTGCCATCAAGGTAGCGGGGAACCAAGAGACCCAGTACTTC.

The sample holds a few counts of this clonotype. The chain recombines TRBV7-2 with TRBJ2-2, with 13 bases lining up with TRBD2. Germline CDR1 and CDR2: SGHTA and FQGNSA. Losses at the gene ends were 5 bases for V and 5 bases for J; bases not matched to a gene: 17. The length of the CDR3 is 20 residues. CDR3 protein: CASSLRTKTSGRARTGELFF. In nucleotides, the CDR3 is TGTGCCAGCAGCCTCCGGACGAAAACTAGCGGGAGGGCCAGAACCGGGGAGCTGTTTTTT. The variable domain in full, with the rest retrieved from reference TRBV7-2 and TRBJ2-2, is GAGVSQSPSNKVTEKGKDVELRCDPISGHTALYWYRQSLGQGLEFLIYFQGNSAPDKSGLPSDRFSAERTGGSVSTLTIQRTQQEDSAVYLCASSLRTKTSGRARTGELFFGEGSRLTVL.

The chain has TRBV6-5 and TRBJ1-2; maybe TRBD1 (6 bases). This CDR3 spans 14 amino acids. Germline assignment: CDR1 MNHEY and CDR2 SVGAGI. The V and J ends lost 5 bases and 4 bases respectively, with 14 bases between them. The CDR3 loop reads CASSQLDSGYGYTF. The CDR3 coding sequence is TGTGCCAGCAGTCAACTGGACAGCGGCTATGGCTACACCTTC.

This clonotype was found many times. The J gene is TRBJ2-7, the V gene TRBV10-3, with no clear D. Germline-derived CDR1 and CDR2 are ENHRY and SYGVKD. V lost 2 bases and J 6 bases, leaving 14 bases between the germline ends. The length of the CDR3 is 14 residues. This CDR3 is CAISERDPTTEQYF. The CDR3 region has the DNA TGTGCCATCAGTGAGCGAGACCCAACCACCGAGCAGTACTTC.

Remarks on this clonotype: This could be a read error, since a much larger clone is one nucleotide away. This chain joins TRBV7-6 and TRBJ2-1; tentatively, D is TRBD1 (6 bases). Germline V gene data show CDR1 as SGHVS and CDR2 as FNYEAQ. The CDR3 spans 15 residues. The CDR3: CASSLGAGTQETQFF. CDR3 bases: TGCGCCAGCAGCTTGGGGGCGGGCACACAAGAGACCCAGTTCTTC.

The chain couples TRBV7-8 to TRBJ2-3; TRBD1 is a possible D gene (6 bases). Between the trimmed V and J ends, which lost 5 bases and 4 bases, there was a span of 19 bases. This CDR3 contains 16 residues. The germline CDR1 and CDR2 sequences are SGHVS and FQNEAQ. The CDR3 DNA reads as TGTGCCAGCAGCCCCGGGACAAAGGTCCCCGCAGATACGCAGTATTTT. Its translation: CASSPGTKVPADTQYF. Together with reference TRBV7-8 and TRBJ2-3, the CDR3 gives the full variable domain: GAGVSQSPRYKVAKRGQDVALRCDPISGHVSLFWYQQALGQGPEFLTYFQNEAQLDKSGLPSDRFFAERPEGSVSTLKIQRTQQEDSAVYLCASSPGTKVPADTQYFGPGTRLTVL.

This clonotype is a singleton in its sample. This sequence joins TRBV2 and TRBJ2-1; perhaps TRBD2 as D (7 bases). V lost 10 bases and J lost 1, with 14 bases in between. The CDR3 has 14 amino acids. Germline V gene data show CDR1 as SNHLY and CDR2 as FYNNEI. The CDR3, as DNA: TGTGCCAAGGGGGGGGGCTTATCCTACAATGAGCAGTTCTTC. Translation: CAKGGGLSYNEQFF.

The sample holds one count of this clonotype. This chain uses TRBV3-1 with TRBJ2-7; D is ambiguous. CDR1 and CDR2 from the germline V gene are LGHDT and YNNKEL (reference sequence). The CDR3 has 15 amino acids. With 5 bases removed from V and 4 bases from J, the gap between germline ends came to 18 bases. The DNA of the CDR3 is TGTGCCAGCAGCGGCCGTCCCTCATTCGAGTACGAGCAGTACTTC. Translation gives CASSGRPSFEYEQYF.

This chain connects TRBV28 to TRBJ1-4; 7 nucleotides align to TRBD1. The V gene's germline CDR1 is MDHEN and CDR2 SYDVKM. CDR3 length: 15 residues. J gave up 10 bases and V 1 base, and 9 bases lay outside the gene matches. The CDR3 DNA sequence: TGTGCCAGCAGTTTATTGACCGGGACAGTAGGAAAACTGTTTTTT. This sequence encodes CASSLLTGTVGKLFF.

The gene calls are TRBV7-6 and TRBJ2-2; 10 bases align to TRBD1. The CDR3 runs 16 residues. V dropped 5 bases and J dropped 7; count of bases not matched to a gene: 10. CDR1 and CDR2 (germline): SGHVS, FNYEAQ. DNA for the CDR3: TGTGCCAGCAGCAGTCCGGACAGGGGGTTACGCGGGGAGCTGTTTTTT. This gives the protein CASSSPDRGLRGELFF.